Below, 3 T cell receptor beta chains from the same sample are listed, as sequenced in a study of OX40 agonist ivuxolimab in advanced cancers. Library creation used the immunoSEQ multiplex PCR assay. The table comes from immuneACCESS by way of TCRdb, which keeps in-frame sequences with V and J called. Part of the clones is missing from these tables; in studies checked, under half for an unresolved V gene and the rest for unknown reasons. The sample yields about 71,000 clones; about 81% were counted once. Approximately 5% of the sample is in the top ten clones. The input for sequencing was CD4+ or CD8+ T cells sorted from blood, taken in a trial of the OX40 agonist ivuxolimab. Receptor source: an adult with an advanced solid tumor such as melanoma, head and neck, liver or kidney cancer.

The chain recombines TRBV5-4 with TRBJ2-5; D is perhaps TRBD2 (6 bases). The CDR3 extends over 15 amino acids. The germline gives CDR1 SGHNT, CDR2 YYREEE (reference sequence). The ends were cut back, 4 bases at V and 5 bases at J, with 18 bases in the middle. The CDR3 DNA sequence: TGTGCCAGCAGCCTTACACCCCTAGCGACCGAGACCCAGTACTTC. Protein sequence: CASSLTPLATETQYF.

The CDR3 DNA reads TGTGCCAGCAGTTACTCATTCGGACAGGGGTCGTATGGCTACACCTTC. Encoded protein: CASSYSFGQGSYGYTF. The chain recombines TRBV6-5 with TRBJ1-2; the match to TRBD1 covers 9 bases. CDR1 and CDR2 (germline): MNHEY, SVGAGI. V was clipped by 0 bases and J by 5 bases; unmatched bases: 7. There are 16 residues in the CDR3.

The chain links TRBV9 to TRBJ2-3; 8 bases are shared with TRBD2. The CDR3 totals 17 residues. From germline, CDR1 is SGDLS and CDR2 YYNGEE. After removal of 0 bases from V and 1 base from J, the junction contained 7 bases not matched to a gene. CDR3 DNA sequence: TGTGCCAGCAGCGTAGGGGTTAGCGGGGTGGGCACAGATACGCAGTATTTT. As protein: CASSVGVSGVGTDTQYF.